The source of this T cell receptor beta chain is a study of T cells in Graves' hyperthyroidism and ophthalmopathy. In regard to this clonotype: Compared with germline, one end of the junction differs, possibly owing to a read error.

It was RNA transcripts that yielded the amplified TCR beta CDR3 regions. First-round RT-PCR of the TCR CDR3 relied on the HTBI primer set. One entry per CDR3 protein results from TCRdb running MiXCR on the multiplex PCR reads. The sample shows about 570,000 distinct CDR3 sequences, 35% to 55% of them seen only once. Germline V gives CDR1 SGDLS, CDR2 YYNGEE. The CDR3 extends over 15 amino acids. The material sequenced was peripheral blood or thyroid tissue (not recorded which). This rearrangement joins TRBV9 to TRBJ1-2, with D perhaps TRBD1 (6 bases). The origin of this receptor is an adult woman with Graves' disease, either hyperthyroidism or ophthalmopathy (not recorded which). The CDR3 reads CASSVARDTAYGHTF. Here the CDR3 DNA reads TGTGCCAGCAGCGTAGCTCGGGACACGGCCTATGGCCACACCTTC.